This section outlines one T cell receptor (beta chain) sequence together with its context. No antigen is known for it. This sample includes further DNA sequences coding for the same CDR3. This entry comes from a study of shared clonotypes between healthy human individuals. Study-wide background: The study used three CD4 naive, three CD4 memory, two CD8 naive and one CD8 memory plate per donor.

Donors comprised healthy HIV-negative adults lacking recent acute infections or vaccinations. The CDR3 spans 12 residues. Trimming pared 2 bases from V and 7 bases from J, leaving 11 bases between. CDR1 and CDR2 from the germline V gene are GTSNPN and SVGIG (reference sequence). The repertoire was sequenced with immunoSEQ multiplex PCR; TCRdb's copy has only in-frame clones and lacks some. Of 2 million to 2.5 million clones listed, 93% are singletons. Study conclusions and caveats: Shared across several donors were around 5% of the naive CD4 clonotypes.

The chain is built from TRBV30 and TRBJ1-2; maybe TRBD1 (6 bases). This clonotype was sampled from a man between 18 and 29 years old in good health. Some clones in this sample may be carry-over from other donors' samples. Sequencing was carried out using naive CD4+ T cells from PBMCs. Subset: CD45RA+ positively selected. This CDR3 is CAWSSGGGGYTF. The CDR3 DNA reads as TGTGCCTGGAGTTCTGGGGGCGGTGGCTACACCTTC.